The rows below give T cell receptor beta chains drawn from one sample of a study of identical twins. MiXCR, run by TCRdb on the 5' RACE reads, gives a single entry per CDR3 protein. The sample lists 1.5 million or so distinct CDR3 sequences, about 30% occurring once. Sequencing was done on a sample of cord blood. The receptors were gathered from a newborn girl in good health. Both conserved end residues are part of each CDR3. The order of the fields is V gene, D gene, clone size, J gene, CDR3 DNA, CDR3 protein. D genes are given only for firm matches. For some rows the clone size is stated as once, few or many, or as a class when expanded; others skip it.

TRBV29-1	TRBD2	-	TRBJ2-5	TGCAGCGTTGGAAACGCCGGACTAGCGGGAAGCAAGACCCAGTACTTC	CSVGNAGLAGSKTQYF
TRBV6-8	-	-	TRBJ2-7	TGTGCCAGTTGGGAGGAACTCCTCGGCGAGCAGTACTTC	CASWEELLGEQYF
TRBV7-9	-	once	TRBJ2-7	TGTTCCAGCAGCTTCTCAGGAGAGCAGTACTTC	CSSSFSGEQYF
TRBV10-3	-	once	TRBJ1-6	TGTGCCATCAGTGCGACAGGCTATAATTCACCCCTCCACTTT	CAISATGYNSPLHF
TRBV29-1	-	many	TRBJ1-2	TGCAGCGCCTCCCCTTATGGGCCCACTAACTATGGCTACACCTTC	CSASPYGPTNYGYTF
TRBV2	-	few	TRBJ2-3	TGTGCCAGCACCAGGAGAGCAACAGATACGCAGTATTTT	CASTRRATDTQYF
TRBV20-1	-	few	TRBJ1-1	TGCAGTGCTAGAGTGGAGGGCCCTAACACTGAAGCTTTCTTT	CSARVEGPNTEAFF
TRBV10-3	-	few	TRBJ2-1	TGTGCCATCAATCAGGGTAAATCCTACAATGAGCAGTTCTTC	CAINQGKSYNEQFF
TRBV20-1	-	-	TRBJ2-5	TGCAGTGCTAGAGCCCCATACCTCTTGACCCAGTACTTC	CSARAPYLLTQYF
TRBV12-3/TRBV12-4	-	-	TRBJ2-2	TGTGCCAACACCGGGGAGCTGTTTTTT	CANTGELFF
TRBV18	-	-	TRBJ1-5	TGTGCCAGCTCACCCCAAGGCTCAGGGGAGGGTCAGCCCCAGCATTTT	CASSPQGSGEGQPQHF
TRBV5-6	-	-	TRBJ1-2	TGTGCCAGCAGCTTTGGTCGGCAGGGGACTTACTATGGCTACACCTTC	CASSFGRQGTYYGYTF
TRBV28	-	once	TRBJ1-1	TGTGCCAGCAGTCCAGGGGAAGCCTTGCTTGACACTGAAGCTTTCTTT	CASSPGEALLDTEAFF
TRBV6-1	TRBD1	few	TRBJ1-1	TGTGCCAGTACAACTTACAGGGGGAACACTGAAGCTTTCTTT	CASTTYRGNTEAFF
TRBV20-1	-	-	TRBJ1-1	TGCAGTGCTAGAGATTGGGCAGGGGCTGAAGCTTTCTTT	CSARDWAGAEAFF
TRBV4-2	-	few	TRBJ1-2	TGTGCCAGCAGCCAAGGGACAGCGACTAACTATGGCTACACCTTC	CASSQGTATNYGYTF
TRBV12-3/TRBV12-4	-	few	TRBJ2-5	TGTGCCAGCAGTTTTAACACCCAAGAGACCCAGTACTTC	CASSFNTQETQYF
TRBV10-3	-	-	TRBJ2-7	TGTGCCATCAGTGAGTCGGGGGTTGTTTCCTACGAGCAGTACTTC	CAISESGVVSYEQYF
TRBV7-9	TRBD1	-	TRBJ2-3	TGTGCCAGCAGCTTAGTTGGACAGGGGGGAGCAGATACGCAGTATTTT	CASSLVGQGGADTQYF
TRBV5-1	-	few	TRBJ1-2	TGCGCCAGCAGCTTGGGGGACTCCAAGGGGAACTATGGCTACACCTTC	CASSLGDSKGNYGYTF
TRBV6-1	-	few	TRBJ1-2	TGTGCCAGCAGTGAAGCTGTGGGGGAAGCTAACTATGGCTACACCTTC	CASSEAVGEANYGYTF
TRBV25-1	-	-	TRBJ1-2	TGTGCCAACAGTGAATTCATGGTTGGGGGCTACACCTTC	CANSEFMVGGYTF
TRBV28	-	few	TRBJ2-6	TGTGCCAGCAGCTTTAGACCCCGGGGGCCCAAAAAACACTCTGGGGCCAACGTCCTGACTTTC	CASSFRPRGPKKHSGANVLTF
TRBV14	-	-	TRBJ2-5	TGTGCCAGCAGCCAAGAAGATGGCCCCCGGATCCAAGAGACCCAGTACTTC	CASSQEDGPRIQETQYF
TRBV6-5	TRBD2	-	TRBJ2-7	TGTGCCAGCACCACCGGGACTAGCCAATCCGAGCAGTACTTC	CASTTGTSQSEQYF
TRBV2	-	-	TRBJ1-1	TGTGCCAGCAGCGGGATATCGGTCACTGAAGCTTTCTTT	CASSGISVTEAFF
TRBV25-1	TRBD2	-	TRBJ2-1	TGTGCCAGCAGTGAAGGGACTAGCGGGCGCCTCCTCTACAATGAGCAGTTCTTC	CASSEGTSGRLLYNEQFF
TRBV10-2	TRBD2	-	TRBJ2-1	TGCGCCAGCAGTGAGCCCAAGCGGGGGGGATACAGTGAGCAGTTCTTC	CASSEPKRGGYSEQFF
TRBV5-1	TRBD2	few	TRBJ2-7	TGCGCCAGCAGCTTGACTAGCGGGGTGGTCTACGAGCAGTACTTC	CASSLTSGVVYEQYF
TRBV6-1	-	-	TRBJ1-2	TGTGCCAGCAGGGGAGACATCCGAGGTGGCTACACCTTC	CASRGDIRGGYTF
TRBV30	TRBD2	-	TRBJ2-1	TGTGCCTGGAGTGTAGCTAAGTCTAGCGGGGAGAATGAGCAGTTCTTC	CAWSVAKSSGENEQFF
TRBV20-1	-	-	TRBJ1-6	TGCGGAAGGTCCGGGGCCGCAGCCAATTCACCCCTCCACTTT	CGRSGAAANSPLHF
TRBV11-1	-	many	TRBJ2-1	TGTGCCAGCAGCTTAGTCGGCAACTACAATGAGCAGTTCTTC	CASSLVGNYNEQFF
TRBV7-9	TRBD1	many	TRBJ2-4	TGTGCCAGCAGCCCGGACAGGGTACGCAAAAACATTCAGTACTTC	CASSPDRVRKNIQYF
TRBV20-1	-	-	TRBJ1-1	TGCAGTGCCCGAAACAGATATGGGACTGAAGCTTTCTTT	CSARNRYGTEAFF
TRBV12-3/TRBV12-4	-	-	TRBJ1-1	TGTGCCAGCAGTTTAAAAACCTGGGTTGGGAACACTGAAGCTTTCTTT	CASSLKTWVGNTEAFF
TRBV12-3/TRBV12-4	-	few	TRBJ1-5	TGTGCCAGCAGTTCTACAGGTCTCAATCAGCCCCAGCATTTT	CASSSTGLNQPQHF
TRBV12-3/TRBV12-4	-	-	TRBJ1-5	TGTGCCAGCAGTTTAGATCACAGGAGGAGCCAGCCCCAGCATTTT	CASSLDHRRSQPQHF
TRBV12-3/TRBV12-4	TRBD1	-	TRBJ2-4	TGTGCCAGCAGTCGAACAGGGGGCCCGGCCAAAAACATTCAGTACTTC	CASSRTGGPAKNIQYF
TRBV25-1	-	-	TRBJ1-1	TGTGCCAGCAGTGAAGACGGCAGGATCATGAACACTGAAGCTTTCTTT	CASSEDGRIMNTEAFF
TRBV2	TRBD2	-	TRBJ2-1	TGTGCCAGCAGGCGGACTAGCGGGGACTACAATGAGCAGTTCTTC	CASRRTSGDYNEQFF
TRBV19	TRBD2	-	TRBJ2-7	TGTGCCAGTAGTATAAATGGGCCGGGCGGGAGAGCCTACGAGCAGTACTTC	CASSINGPGGRAYEQYF
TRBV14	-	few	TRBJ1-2	TGTGCCAGCAGCCAAGCAGGGACACATAAACACTATGGCTACACCTTC	CASSQAGTHKHYGYTF
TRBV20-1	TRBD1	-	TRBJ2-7	TGCAGTGCTAGAGATTTCAACGGGACAGGGGGCTACGAGCAGTACTTC	CSARDFNGTGGYEQYF
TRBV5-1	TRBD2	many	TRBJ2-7	TGCGCCAGCCGACTAGCGCCCTACGAGCAGTACTTC	CASRLAPYEQYF
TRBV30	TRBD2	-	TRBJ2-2	TGTGCCTCCCGACTAGCGGGGTACACCGGGGAGCTGTTTTTT	CASRLAGYTGELFF
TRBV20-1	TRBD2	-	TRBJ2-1	TGCAGTGAGAAGGGCGGGGGGTACAATGAGCAGTTCTTC	CSEKGGGYNEQFF
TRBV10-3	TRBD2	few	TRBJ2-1	TGTGCCATCGATCGGGAGACCGGGAGGGCCTACAATGAGCAGTTCTTC	CAIDRETGRAYNEQFF
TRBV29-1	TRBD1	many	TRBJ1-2	TGCAGCGTCTGGGGGTTCGGACAGGGGGCTTTTGGCTACACCTTC	CSVWGFGQGAFGYTF
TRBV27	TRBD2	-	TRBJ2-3	TGTGCCAGCAGAGGACTAGCGGGAAGGTCAGATACGCAGTATTTT	CASRGLAGRSDTQYF